The rows below give T cell receptor beta chains drawn from one sample of a study of blood T cell repertoires in COVID-19. Method: immunoSEQ multiplex PCR; TCRdb's copy keeps in-frame clones and lacks some. The data hold around 300,000 clones, with around nine tenths observed a single time. The material sequenced was peripheral blood. Source of these receptors: a man in his fifties or sixties with acute or convalescent COVID-19. Both conserved end residues are part of each CDR3. The D gene is left open where the match is weak. Part of the rows lack a size; the others show once, few, many or a class for expanded clones.

V gene: TRBV5-1; clone size: once; J gene: TRBJ1-1; D gene: TRBD1; CDR3 protein: CASSPLPQTGVNTEAFF; CDR3 DNA: TGCGCCAGCAGCCCCCTACCACAGACAGGGGTGAACACTGAAGCTTTCTTT
V gene: TRBV7-3; clone size: .; J gene: TRBJ2-2; D gene: TRBD1; CDR3 protein: CASSFLGTGNTGELFF; CDR3 DNA: TGTGCCAGCAGCTTCTTGGGGACAGGAAACACCGGGGAGCTGTTTTTT
V gene: TRBV30; clone size: few; J gene: TRBJ2-5; D gene: .; CDR3 protein: CAWTRRVRTQETQYF; CDR3 DNA: TGTGCCTGGACCCGGAGGGTCCGAACCCAAGAGACCCAGTACTTC
V gene: TRBV18; clone size: .; J gene: TRBJ2-3; D gene: .; CDR3 protein: CASSPPRAGGTDTQYF; CDR3 DNA: TGTGCCAGCTCACCACCGCGGGCAGGGGGGACAGATACGCAGTATTTT
V gene: TRBV7-6; clone size: .; J gene: TRBJ1-4; D gene: .; CDR3 protein: CASSLGQRGGEKLFF; CDR3 DNA: TGTGCCAGCAGCTTAGGCCAACGAGGCGGTGAAAAACTGTTTTTT
V gene: TRBV19; clone size: .; J gene: TRBJ1-5; D gene: .; CDR3 protein: CASRRTAHQPQHF; CDR3 DNA: TGTGCCAGTAGAAGGACAGCTCATCAGCCCCAGCATTTT
V gene: TRBV18; clone size: .; J gene: TRBJ2-3; D gene: .; CDR3 protein: CASSPSEDTQYF; CDR3 DNA: TGTGCCAGCTCACCATCGGAGGATACGCAGTATTTT
V gene: TRBV7-8; clone size: .; J gene: TRBJ2-1; D gene: .; CDR3 protein: CASSRVWTLGGNEQFF; CDR3 DNA: TGTGCCAGCAGTCGTGTTTGGACTCTCGGCGGCAATGAGCAGTTCTTC
V gene: TRBV21-1; clone size: .; J gene: TRBJ2-1; D gene: .; CDR3 protein: CASSNPEGGTGTYNEQFF; CDR3 DNA: TGTGCCAGCAGCAACCCGGAGGGGGGGACAGGGACCTACAATGAGCAGTTCTTC
V gene: TRBV5-1; clone size: .; J gene: TRBJ2-3; D gene: .; CDR3 protein: CASSLVPGKDTQYF; CDR3 DNA: TGCGCCAGCAGCTTGGTCCCGGGGAAAGATACGCAGTATTTT
V gene: TRBV18; clone size: .; J gene: TRBJ1-5; D gene: .; CDR3 protein: CASSPGAPLNQHF; CDR3 DNA: TGTGCCAGCTCACCAGGGGCTCCTCTAAACCAGCATTTT
V gene: TRBV30; clone size: once; J gene: TRBJ2-7; D gene: TRBD2; CDR3 protein: CASGPGTSGGGALFPFYYEQYF; CDR3 DNA: TGTGCCTCTGGTCCCGGGACTAGCGGGGGGGGCGCACTTTTCCCCTTCTACTACGAGCAGTACTTC
V gene: TRBV5-4; clone size: .; J gene: TRBJ2-3; D gene: TRBD1; CDR3 protein: CASSPNDRGLGDTQYF; CDR3 DNA: TGTGCCAGCAGCCCGAACGACAGGGGGCTGGGGGATACGCAGTATTTT
V gene: TRBV11-2; clone size: once; J gene: TRBJ1-6; D gene: TRBD1; CDR3 protein: CASSVNRGPYNSPLHF; CDR3 DNA: TGTGCCAGCAGCGTAAACAGGGGTCCCTATAATTCACCCCTCCACTTT
V gene: TRBV11-2; clone size: .; J gene: TRBJ2-7; D gene: .; CDR3 protein: CASSLPTATYEQYF; CDR3 DNA: TGTGCCAGCAGCCTTCCGACAGCAACCTACGAGCAGTACTTC